This T cell receptor beta chain is drawn from a study of glioma-infiltrating T cells after dendritic cell vaccination (dated by TCRdb to 2016 to 2018). With respect to the entire study: The cohort comprised approximately 15 glioblastoma patients from Phase I and II dendritic cell vaccination trials, 9 newly diagnosed and 6 with recurrent disease. The vaccine consisted of monocyte-derived dendritic cells cultured less than 9 days with IL-4 and GM-CSF, then pulsed overnight with autologous tumor lysate. Each patient got three intradermal injections of the dendritic cell vaccine, spaced at biweekly intervals, in the arm below the axilla. Survival after dendritic cell vaccination was correlated with TCR sequencing metrics, including TIL content and tumor-blood repertoire overlap. Deep sequencing of TCR beta CDR3 regions was used to quantify tumor-infiltrating lymphocyte content and compare tumor and blood repertoires in dendritic cell-vaccinated glioblastoma patients. Between the early 2000s and the early 2010s, patients were given autologous tumor lysate-pulsed dendritic cell vaccination.

From a lookup of the germline V gene, CDR1 and CDR2 are MGHDK and SYGVNS. V is shortened by 7 bases, J by 0 bases, and the region joining them spans 7 bases. Spanning cysteine to phenylalanine, the CDR3 consists of 13 amino acids. The sequence is cut down to CDR3 DNA, 39 bases in frame from base 1. What the authors observed across the whole study: The response model built on TCR overlap across three groups was characterized as speculative, with prospective validation still needed. The cohort was small and heterogeneous, with few patients having full blood and tumor sets and even fewer initial-recurrent tumor pairs. After dendritic cell vaccination, a higher estimated pretreatment TIL content predicted longer time to progression and overall survival. TCR clonality showed no direct relationship with survival, which suggests that a diverse polyclonal response may be important.

The label giving this sample's time point can be read as: after dendritic cell vaccination, including at tumor progression/relapse. To be selected, patients needed enough residual fresh-frozen tumor tissue and more than two years of available survival data. Although molecular status otherwise differed among the glioblastoma patients, no patient had an isocitrate dehydrogenase mutation. PBMC were collected before vaccination, two weeks after the third vaccination, and at tumor progression if progression occurred. The Qiagen DNeasy Blood extraction Kit was used for extraction of genomic DNA. The immunoSEQ assay amplified TCRB CDR3 regions from approximately 2 micrograms of genomic DNA, or from all available DNA when less than that amount was available. The multiplex PCR relied on 60 forward primers for TCR V beta segments and 13 reverse primers for J beta segments. To estimate reads per starting template, synthetic control templates were spiked into each sample at limiting dilution. The Illumina HiSeq System generated sequencing reads of 87 bp. The authors' pipeline ran thus. PCR and sequencing errors were removed by a nearest neighbor algorithm that merged closely related sequences. TCR overlap was defined as the percentage of unique tumor TCR beta sequences that were also present in the same patient's peripheral blood. The table was pulled from immuneACCESS by TCRdb, which kept in-frame rearrangements only. Such tables lose some clones; where checked, under half of the loss comes from unresolved V genes, and the rest has no known cause. V and J calls and clone size come straight from that table; D and trimming were deduced from the DNA. The sample table records about 50,000 clones; around 89% of these occur just once. Around 5% of the sample is taken by the ten largest.

Turning to this clone: It has no known antigen specificity. No qualities accompany the bases; no much larger clone lies one base away.

The source material was blood, sampled after dendritic cell vaccination. The TCR sequence derives from a human donor with glioblastoma. The V gene is TRBV25-1 and the J gene is TRBJ2-1; the D gene cannot be resolved reliably. The CDR3 is CASTPYSYNEQFF. The DNA sequence is given as TGTGCCAGCACCCCGTACTCCTACAATGAGCAGTTCTTC. Joined to the reference TRBV25-1 and TRBJ2-1 proteins, this CDR3 gives the full variable domain: EADIYQTPRYLVIGTGKKITLECSQTMGHDKMYWYQQDPGMELHLIHYSYGVNSTEKGDLSSESTVSRIRTEHFPLTLESARPSHTSQYLCASTPYSYNEQFFGPGTRLTVL.